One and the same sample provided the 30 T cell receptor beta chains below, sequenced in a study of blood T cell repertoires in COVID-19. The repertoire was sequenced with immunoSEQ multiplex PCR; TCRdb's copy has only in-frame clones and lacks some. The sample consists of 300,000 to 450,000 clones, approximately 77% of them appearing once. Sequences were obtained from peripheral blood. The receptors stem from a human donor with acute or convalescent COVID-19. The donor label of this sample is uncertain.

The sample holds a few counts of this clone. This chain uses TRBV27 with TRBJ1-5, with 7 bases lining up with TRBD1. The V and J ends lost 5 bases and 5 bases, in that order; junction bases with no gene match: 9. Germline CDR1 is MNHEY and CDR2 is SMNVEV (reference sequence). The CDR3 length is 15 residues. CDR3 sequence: CASSPRGLDDQPQHF. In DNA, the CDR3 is TGTGCCAGCAGTCCCAGGGGGTTAGATGATCAGCCCCAGCATTTT.

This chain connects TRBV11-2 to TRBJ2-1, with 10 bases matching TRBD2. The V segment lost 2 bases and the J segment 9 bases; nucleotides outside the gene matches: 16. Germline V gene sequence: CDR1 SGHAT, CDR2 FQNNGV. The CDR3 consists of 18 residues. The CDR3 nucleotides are TGTGCCAGCAGCTTAACCCTACTAGCGGGGAGAGGGCGGGGTGAGCAGTTCTTC. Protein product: CASSLTLLAGRGRGEQFF.

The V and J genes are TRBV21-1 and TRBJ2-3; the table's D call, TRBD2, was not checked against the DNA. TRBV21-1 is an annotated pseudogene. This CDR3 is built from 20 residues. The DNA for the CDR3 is TGTGCCAGCAGCAAAGCGGGGAGCGGGACGTACCATAAAAATACAGATACGCAGTATTTT. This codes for CASSKAGSGTYHKNTDTQYF.

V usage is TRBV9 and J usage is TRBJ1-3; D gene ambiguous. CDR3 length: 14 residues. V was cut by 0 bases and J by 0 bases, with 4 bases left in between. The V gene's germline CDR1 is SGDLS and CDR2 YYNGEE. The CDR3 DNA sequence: TGTGCCAGCAGCGTAGGGAGCTCTGGAAACACCATATATTTT. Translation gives CASSVGSSGNTIYF.

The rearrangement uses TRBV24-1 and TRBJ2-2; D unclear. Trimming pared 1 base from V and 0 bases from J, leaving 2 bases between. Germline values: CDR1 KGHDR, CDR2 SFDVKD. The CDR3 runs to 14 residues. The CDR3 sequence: CATSDFTNTGELFF. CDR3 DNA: TGTGCCACCAGTGATTTCACGAACACCGGGGAGCTGTTTTTT.

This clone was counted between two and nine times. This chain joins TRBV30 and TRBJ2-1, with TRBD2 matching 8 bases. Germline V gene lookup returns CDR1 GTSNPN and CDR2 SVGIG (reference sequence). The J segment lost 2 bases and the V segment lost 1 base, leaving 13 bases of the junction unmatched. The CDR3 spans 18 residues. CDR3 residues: CAWSDGTRNLFTYNEQFF. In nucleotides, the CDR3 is TGTGCCTGGAGTGATGGGACTAGGAACCTATTCACCTACAATGAGCAGTTCTTC. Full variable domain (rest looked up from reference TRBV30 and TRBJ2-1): SQTIHQWPATLVQPVGSPLSLECTVEGTSNPNLYWYRQAAGRGLQLLFYSVGIGQISSEVPQNLSASRPQDRQFILSSKKLLLSDSGFYLCAWSDGTRNLFTYNEQFFGPGTRLTVL.

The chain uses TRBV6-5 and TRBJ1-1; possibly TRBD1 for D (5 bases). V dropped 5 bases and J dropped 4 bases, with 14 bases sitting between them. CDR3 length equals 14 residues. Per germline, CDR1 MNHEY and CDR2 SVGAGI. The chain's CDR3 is CASSPWEGRTEAFF. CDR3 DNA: TGTGCCAGCAGTCCCTGGGAGGGGCGCACTGAAGCTTTCTTT.

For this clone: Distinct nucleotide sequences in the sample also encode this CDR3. DNA for the CDR3: TGTGCCAGTAGTATTGCCCTGGGACTTACCACCGGGGAGCTGTTTTTT. Translation: CASSIALGLTTGELFF. The genes are TRBV19 and TRBJ2-2, with a weak D call TRBD2 (6 bases). Germline-derived CDR1 and CDR2 are LNHDA and SQIVND (reference sequence). Trimming pared 3 bases from V and 4 bases from J, leaving 15 bases between. The CDR3 consists of 16 residues.

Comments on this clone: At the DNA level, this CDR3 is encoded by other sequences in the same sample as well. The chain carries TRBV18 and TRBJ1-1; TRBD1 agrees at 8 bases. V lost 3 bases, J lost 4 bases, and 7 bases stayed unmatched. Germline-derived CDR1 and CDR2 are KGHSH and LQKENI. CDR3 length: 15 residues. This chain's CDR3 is CASSPGGQGATEAFF. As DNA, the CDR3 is TGTGCCAGCTCACCCGGCGGACAGGGCGCCACTGAAGCTTTCTTT.

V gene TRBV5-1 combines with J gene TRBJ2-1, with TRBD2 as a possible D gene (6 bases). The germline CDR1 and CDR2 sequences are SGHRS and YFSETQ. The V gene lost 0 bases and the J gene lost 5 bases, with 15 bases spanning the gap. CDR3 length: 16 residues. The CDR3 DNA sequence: TGCGCCAGCAGCTTGGCCGTCAGCGGGCCCGACAATGAGCAGTTCTTC. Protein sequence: CASSLAVSGPDNEQFF.

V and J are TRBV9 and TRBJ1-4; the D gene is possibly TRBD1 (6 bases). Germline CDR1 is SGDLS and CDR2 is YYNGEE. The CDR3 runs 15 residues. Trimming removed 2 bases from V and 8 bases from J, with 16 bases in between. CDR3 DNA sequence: TGTGCCAGCAGCGTTGGGAGGGGGATTGAGGAAAAACTGTTTTTT. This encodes CASSVGRGIEEKLFF.

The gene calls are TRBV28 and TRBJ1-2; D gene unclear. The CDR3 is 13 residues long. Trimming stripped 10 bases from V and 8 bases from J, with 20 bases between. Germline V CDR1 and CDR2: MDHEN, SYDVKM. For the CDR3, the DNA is TGTGCCACCCATTCCCATAACTGGAGAGGCTACACCTTC. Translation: CATHSHNWRGYTF.

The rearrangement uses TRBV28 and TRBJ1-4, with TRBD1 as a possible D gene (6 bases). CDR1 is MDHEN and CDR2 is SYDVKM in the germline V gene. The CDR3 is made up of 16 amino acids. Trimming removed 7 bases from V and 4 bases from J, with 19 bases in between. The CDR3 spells CASIPSRGRGNEKLFF. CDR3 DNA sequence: TGTGCCAGCATCCCGTCCCGGGGCAGGGGTAATGAAAAACTGTTTTTT.

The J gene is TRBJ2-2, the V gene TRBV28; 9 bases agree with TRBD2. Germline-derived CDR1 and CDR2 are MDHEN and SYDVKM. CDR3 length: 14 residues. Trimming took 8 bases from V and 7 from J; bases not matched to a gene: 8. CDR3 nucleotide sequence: TGTGCCAGCGGCGGTAGCGGGGGTTTCGGGGAGCTGTTTTTT. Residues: CASGGSGGFGELFF.

The CDR3 reads CASSLLPSGGGAFF. CDR3 sequence (DNA): TGTGCCAGCAGTTTACTCCCCTCGGGAGGGGGAGCTTTCTTT. The chain employs TRBV28 and TRBJ1-1, with TRBD1 as a possible D gene (6 bases). CDR1 is MDHEN, CDR2 SYDVKM, per germline. Trimming removed 2 bases from V and 10 bases from J, with 17 bases in between. This CDR3 spans 14 amino acids.

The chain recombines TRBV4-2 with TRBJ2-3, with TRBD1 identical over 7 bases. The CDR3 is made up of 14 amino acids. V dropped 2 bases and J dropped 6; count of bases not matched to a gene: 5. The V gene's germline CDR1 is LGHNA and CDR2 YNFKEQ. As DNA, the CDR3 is TGTGCCAGCAGCCAACTAGGGGGCGCCGATACGCAGTATTTT. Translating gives CASSQLGGADTQYF.

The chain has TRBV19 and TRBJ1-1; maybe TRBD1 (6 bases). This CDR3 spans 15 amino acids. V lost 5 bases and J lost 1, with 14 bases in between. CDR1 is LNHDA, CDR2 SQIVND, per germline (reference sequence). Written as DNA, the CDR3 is TGTGCCAGTAGTTACCGGACAGAAAAGAACACTGAAGCTTTCTTT. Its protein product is CASSYRTEKNTEAFF.

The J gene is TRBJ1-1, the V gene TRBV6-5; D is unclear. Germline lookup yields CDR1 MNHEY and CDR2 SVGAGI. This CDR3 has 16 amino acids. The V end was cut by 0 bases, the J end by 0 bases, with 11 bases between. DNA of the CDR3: TGTGCCAGCAGTTACTCGAGCGGCAGTATGAACACTGAAGCTTTCTTT. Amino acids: CASSYSSGSMNTEAFF.

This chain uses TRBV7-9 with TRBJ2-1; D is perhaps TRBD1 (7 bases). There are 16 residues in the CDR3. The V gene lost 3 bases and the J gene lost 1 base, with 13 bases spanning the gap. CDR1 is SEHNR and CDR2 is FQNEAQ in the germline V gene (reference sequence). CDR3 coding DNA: TGTGCCAGCAGCTTTGGAGGGGGCCGATCCTACAATGAGCAGTTCTTC. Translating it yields CASSFGGGRSYNEQFF.

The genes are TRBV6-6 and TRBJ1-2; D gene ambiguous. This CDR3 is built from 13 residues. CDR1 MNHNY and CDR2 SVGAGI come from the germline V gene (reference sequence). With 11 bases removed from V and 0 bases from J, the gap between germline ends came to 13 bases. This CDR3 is CASLPESNYGYTF. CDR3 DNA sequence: TGTGCCTCGCTCCCGGAGTCTAACTATGGCTACACCTTC.

CDR3 residues: CASSYDSDSPLHF. The CDR3 DNA follows: TGTGCCAGCAGTTACGACAGCGATTCACCCCTCCACTTT. The chain is built from TRBV6-5 and TRBJ1-6; a possible D gene is TRBD1 (5 bases). Germline CDR1 reads MNHEY; CDR2 reads SVGAGI. Trimming took 2 bases from V and 8 from J, leaving 7 bases between them. There are 13 residues in the CDR3.

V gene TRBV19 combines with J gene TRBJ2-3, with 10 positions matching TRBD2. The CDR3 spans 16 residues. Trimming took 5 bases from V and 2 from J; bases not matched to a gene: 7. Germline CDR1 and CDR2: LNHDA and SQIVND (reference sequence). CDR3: CASSRTSGITTDTQYF. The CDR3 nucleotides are TGTGCCAGTAGTCGGACTAGCGGCATTACCACAGATACGCAGTATTTT.

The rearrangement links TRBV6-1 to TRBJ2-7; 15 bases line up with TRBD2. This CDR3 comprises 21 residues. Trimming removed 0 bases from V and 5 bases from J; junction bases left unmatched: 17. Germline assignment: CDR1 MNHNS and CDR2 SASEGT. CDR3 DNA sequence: TGTGCCAGCAGTGAAGCGCTGTTAGTGGGCGGACTAGCGGGAGGGCAACACGAGCAGTACTTC. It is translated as CASSEALLVGGLAGGQHEQYF.

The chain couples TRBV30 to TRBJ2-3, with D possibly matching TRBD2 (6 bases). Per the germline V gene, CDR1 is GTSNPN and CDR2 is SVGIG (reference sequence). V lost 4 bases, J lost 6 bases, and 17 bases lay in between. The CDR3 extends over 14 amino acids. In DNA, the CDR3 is TGTGCCTGGACCTCGTTGCGGGACGTGGATACGCAGTATTTT. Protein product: CAWTSLRDVDTQYF. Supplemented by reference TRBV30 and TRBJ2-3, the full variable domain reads SQTIHQWPATLVQPVGSPLSLECTVEGTSNPNLYWYRQAAGRGLQLLFYSVGIGQISSEVPQNLSASRPQDRQFILSSKKLLLSDSGFYLCAWTSLRDVDTQYFGPGTRLTVL.

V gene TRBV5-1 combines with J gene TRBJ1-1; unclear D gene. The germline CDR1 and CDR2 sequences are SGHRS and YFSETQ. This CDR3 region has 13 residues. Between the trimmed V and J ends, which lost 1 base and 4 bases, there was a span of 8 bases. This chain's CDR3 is CASSLTGSTEAFF. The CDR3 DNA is TGCGCCAGCAGCTTGACGGGGAGCACTGAAGCTTTCTTT.

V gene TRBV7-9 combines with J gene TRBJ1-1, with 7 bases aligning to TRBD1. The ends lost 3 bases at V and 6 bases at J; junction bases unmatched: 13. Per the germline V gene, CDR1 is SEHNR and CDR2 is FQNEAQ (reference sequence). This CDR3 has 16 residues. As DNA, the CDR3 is TGTGCCAGCAGCTTTTCTTCCGCCCCAGGGGGATCTGAAGCTTTCTTT. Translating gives CASSFSSAPGGSEAFF.

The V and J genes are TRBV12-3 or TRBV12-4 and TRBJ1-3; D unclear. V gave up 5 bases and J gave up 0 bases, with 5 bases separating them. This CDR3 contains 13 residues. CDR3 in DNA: TGTGCCAGCAGTCTAAGCTCTGGAAACACCATATATTTT. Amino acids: CASSLSSGNTIYF.

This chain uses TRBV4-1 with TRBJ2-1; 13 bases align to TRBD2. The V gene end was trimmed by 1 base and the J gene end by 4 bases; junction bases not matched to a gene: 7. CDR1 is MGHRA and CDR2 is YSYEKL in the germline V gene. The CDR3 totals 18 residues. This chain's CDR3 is CASSQALVLAGGYNEQFF. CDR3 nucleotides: TGCGCCAGCAGCCAAGCGCTAGTACTAGCGGGGGGGTACAATGAGCAGTTCTTC.

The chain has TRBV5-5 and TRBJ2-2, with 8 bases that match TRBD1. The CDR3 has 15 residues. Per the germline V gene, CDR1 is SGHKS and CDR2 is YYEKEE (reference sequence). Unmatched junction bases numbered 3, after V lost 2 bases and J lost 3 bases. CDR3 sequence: CASSFRGQDTGELFF. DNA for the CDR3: TGTGCCAGCAGCTTTCGGGGACAGGACACCGGGGAGCTGTTTTTT.

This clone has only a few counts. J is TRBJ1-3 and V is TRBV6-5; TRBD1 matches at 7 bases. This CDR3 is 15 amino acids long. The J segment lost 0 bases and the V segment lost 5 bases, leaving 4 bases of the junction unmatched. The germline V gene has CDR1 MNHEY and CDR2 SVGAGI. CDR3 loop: CASSRTGLSGNTIYF. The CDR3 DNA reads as TGTGCCAGCAGTAGGACAGGTCTCTCTGGAAACACCATATATTTT.